What follows describes a single T cell receptor beta chain. Antigen: not known. This entry belongs to a study of cytomegalovirus exposure and HLA in healthy donors. Study-wide results and caveats: The listing of roughly 160 TCR beta chains classed them as cytomegalovirus-associated. In vitro experiments confirmed that a few CMV-associated chains were specific for CMV antigens.

With 4 bases removed from V and 0 bases from J, the gap between germline ends came to 11 bases. The CDR3 loop spans 15 amino acids. The germline V gene has CDR1 SGDLS and CDR2 YYNGEE. The donors were part of the validation cohort, which consisted of roughly 120 subjects and was separate from the first cohort of 600 to 850 subjects. Using immunoSEQ multiplex PCR, the repertoire was profiled, and TCRdb retains in-frame clones only, with some absent. The sample lists 250,000 to 300,000 clones, about 90% seen once, with 0.37% in the top ten. Sequenced sample: PBMCs. This receptor was obtained from a woman aged 18 to 35 in good health and CMV-seronegative. The J gene is TRBJ2-1, the V gene TRBV9; D is possibly TRBD2 (5 bases). The DNA of the CDR3 is TGTGCCAGCAGCCCAGGAGGCGGCTCCTACAATGAGCAGTTCTTC. Encoded protein: CASSPGGGSYNEQFF.